This is a list of T cell receptor beta chains from one sample in a study of CD8 T cells in ankylosing spondylitis. In TCRdb, the 5' RACE reads were re-called with MiXCR into one record per CDR3 protein. The data contain around 94,000 distinct CDR3 sequences, around 8.5% of them singletons. The sample taken for sequencing was blood, either unsorted or a sorted T cell fraction (not recorded which). The receptor set was obtained from a male donor with ankylosing spondylitis. Each CDR3 is given with its conserved first and last residue. A D gene is named only where the DNA matches it firmly. Size is omitted from some rows. Given values are once, few, many or a class for expanded clones.

clone_size d_call j_call v_call cdr3_nt cdr3_aa
few NA TRBJ2-6 TRBV11-1 TGTGCCAGCAGCTTAAGTATACCGAGGACCCACTCTGGGGCCAACGTCCTGACTTTC CASSLSIPRTHSGANVLTF
NA NA TRBJ1-1 TRBV11-2 TGTGCCAGCAGCTTATACCCGGAAATCGTGAGGTACACTGAAGCTTTCTTT CASSLYPEIVRYTEAFF
NA TRBD1 TRBJ1-5 TRBV20-1 TGCAGTGCCGCCGCGGTCGGTCAGGGGGCCCTTAGTGGCAATCAGCCCCAGCATTTT CSAAAVGQGALSGNQPQHF
NA NA TRBJ2-5 TRBV29-1 TGCAGCGTCGACCTGGGGCATACCCAAGAGACCCAGTACTTC CSVDLGHTQETQYF
few NA TRBJ1-1 TRBV27 TGTGCCAGCAGTTTCGGAGCCTTGAACACTGAAGCTTTCTTT CASSFGALNTEAFF
NA NA TRBJ2-2 TRBV19 TGTGCCAGTATGAACCAAGCGGGCGCCGGGGAGCTGTTTTTT CASMNQAGAGELFF
many NA TRBJ1-6 TRBV5-1 TGCGCCAGCAGCCCAAACCCGGGTTCACCCCTCCACTTT CASSPNPGSPLHF
NA NA TRBJ1-2 TRBV29-1 TGCAGCGTTGAAGACCCGACTAACTATGGCTACACCTTC CSVEDPTNYGYTF
NA TRBD2 TRBJ2-1 TRBV4-1 TGCGCCAGCAGCCATGACCCGGGACTAGCGGACAATGAGCAGTTCTTC CASSHDPGLADNEQFF
NA NA TRBJ2-5 TRBV28 TGTGCCAGCAGACCATATACAGGGCTTGGGTGGGAGACCCAGTACTTC CASRPYTGLGWETQYF
NA NA TRBJ2-3 TRBV5-5 TGTGTCAGCAGCTCGGGCAGGGACCGCCTTACAGATACGCAGTATTTT CVSSSGRDRLTDTQYF
NA TRBD1 TRBJ1-5 TRBV7-2 TGTGCCAGCAGCTTGACAGGGGAGAATCAGCCCCAGCATTTT CASSLTGENQPQHF
NA TRBD2 TRBJ2-1 TRBV6-1 TGTGCCAGCAGTGACGGGACTAGCCTAACCTACAATGAGCAGTTCTTC CASSDGTSLTYNEQFF
few NA TRBJ1-2 TRBV7-9 TGTGCCAGCAGCTTAGGCCCGTCAGCTAACTATGGCTACACCTTC CASSLGPSANYGYTF
few NA TRBJ2-3 TRBV7-9 TGTGCCAGCAGCCCGGGACACAGCACAGATACGCAGTATTTT CASSPGHSTDTQYF
NA TRBD1 TRBJ1-5 TRBV2 TGTGCCAGCAGTGATCCGGACAGGGAACCCAACAATCAGCCCCAGCATTTT CASSDPDREPNNQPQHF
few TRBD2 TRBJ2-1 TRBV27 TGTGCCAGCAGTCCCGGGACTAGCGGGAGGAGCGAGCAGTTCTTC CASSPGTSGRSEQFF
NA TRBD2 TRBJ2-3 TRBV6-1 TGTGCCAGCAAGGCGGGACTAGCGGGAGCTACAGATACGCAGTATTTT CASKAGLAGATDTQYF
NA TRBD1 TRBJ2-7 TRBV4-2 TGTGCCAGCAGCCAACTCAGGGGGCAACACTACGAGCAGTACTTC CASSQLRGQHYEQYF
many NA TRBJ2-3 TRBV24-1 TGTGCCACCGAAAGGGACGACACCACAGATACGCAGTATTTT CATERDDTTDTQYF
many NA TRBJ2-7 TRBV2 TGTGCCAGCAGTGAAGGGCCCCGGGGTACCTACGAGCAGTACTTC CASSEGPRGTYEQYF
NA NA TRBJ2-7 TRBV7-6 TGTGCCAGCACCCCGGGGCTGGGTACCTACGAGCAGTACTTC CASTPGLGTYEQYF
few NA TRBJ2-2 TRBV24-1 TGTGCCACCAGTGATCTTGCGGACACCACCGGGGAGCTGTTTTTT CATSDLADTTGELFF
medium-sized TRBD2 TRBJ2-5 TRBV9 TGTGCCAGCAGCGTACTAGCGGGAGGGCCGGGCGAGACCCAGTACTTC CASSVLAGGPGETQYF
few NA TRBJ2-7 TRBV12-3/TRBV12-4 TGTGCCAGCAGTCAGGGACACCGACCCTACGAGCAGTACTTC CASSQGHRPYEQYF
NA TRBD1 TRBJ1-4 TRBV14 TGTGCCAACCCTGGGACAGGACTTGATCGGGGACTGTTTTTT CANPGTGLDRGLFF
many NA TRBJ2-7 TRBV7-8 TGTGCCAGCAGCTCACCCCTTTATGGCATTTACGAGCAGTACTTC CASSSPLYGIYEQYF
NA NA TRBJ2-7 TRBV14 TGTGCCAGCAGCCTAACTTATCAGGGGTGGCTAACGGAGCCCCTCTACGAGCAGTACTTC CASSLTYQGWLTEPLYEQYF
few NA TRBJ1-1 TRBV11-2 TGTGCCAGCAGCCTCTTGGGTGGCGGGGATGAAGCTTTCTTT CASSLLGGGDEAFF
few NA TRBJ2-5 TRBV5-1 TGCGCCAGCAGCTTGGCCGGCGGGTTGGGAGAGACCCAGTACTTC CASSLAGGLGETQYF
NA NA TRBJ2-7 TRBV15 TGTGCCACCAGCAGAGATAATCGAGGGGTAGGCAACGAGCAGTACTTC CATSRDNRGVGNEQYF
few NA TRBJ1-5 TRBV15 TGTGCCACCAGCAGAGTTGGCAGCATTCAGCCCCAGCATTTT CATSRVGSIQPQHF
many NA TRBJ1-1 TRBV7-9 TGTGCCAGCAGCCCCAGCGGACAGACGAACACTGAAGCTTTCTTT CASSPSGQTNTEAFF
many TRBD1 TRBJ2-2 TRBV4-1 TGCGCCAGCAGCCATTCACAGGGGACCGGGGAGCTGTTTTTT CASSHSQGTGELFF
few NA TRBJ2-7 TRBV5-6 TGTGCCAGCAGCCCCGAAGGGGGCGGGAGGACCTACGAGCAGTACTTC CASSPEGGGRTYEQYF
many NA TRBJ2-3 TRBV13 TGTGCCAGCAGCCTACTAGCTGGGGGGGATACGCAGTATTTT CASSLLAGGDTQYF